The TCR beta chain under discussion was sequenced for a study of metastatic and nonmetastatic thyroid tumors. Whole-study context: Thyroid patients, malignant and benign, had repertoires compared across blood and tumor or nodule tissue.

In the study's own analysis: Construction of a distant-metastasis classifier for papillary thyroid cancer relied on CDR3 differences across clinicopathological groups. TCRdb recomputed clones from the PCR reads via MiXCR. These V and J calls rely on TCRdb rather than the paper's analysis. Seen here are fewer than 6,500 clones, about 29% observed once, and the top ten hold roughly 17%. The entire patient cohort was treatment-naive prior to thyroid surgery. Concerning this clone: Its antigen is not known.

The study, taken as a whole, reports: Malignant thyroid tumors reportedly exceeded benign nodules significantly in TCR beta diversity, with the difference appearing in blood and tumor.

The sequenced sample was adjacent normal tissue. The clonotype comes from a female donor with papillary thyroid cancer or a benign thyroid nodule (not recorded which). Some clones in this sample may be carry-over from other donors' samples.

CDR3 DNA sequence: TGTGCCAGCAGCTGGGACAATGAAAAACTGTTTTTT. This codes for CASSWDNEKLFF. The rearrangement joins TRBV11-2 to TRBJ1-4, with D perhaps matching TRBD1 (5 bases). V was clipped by 4 bases and J by 5 bases, with 5 bases between them. CDR1 SGHAT and CDR2 FQNNGV come from the germline V gene. This CDR3 has 12 residues.